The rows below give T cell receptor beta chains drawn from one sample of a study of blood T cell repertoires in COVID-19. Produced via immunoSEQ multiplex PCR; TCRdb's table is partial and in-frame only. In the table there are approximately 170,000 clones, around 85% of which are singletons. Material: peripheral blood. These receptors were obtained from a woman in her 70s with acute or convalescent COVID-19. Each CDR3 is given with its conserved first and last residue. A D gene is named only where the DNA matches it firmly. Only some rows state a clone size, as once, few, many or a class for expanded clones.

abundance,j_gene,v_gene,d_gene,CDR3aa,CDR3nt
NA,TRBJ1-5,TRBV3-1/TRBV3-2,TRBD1,CASSLTGGGQPQHF,TGTGCCAGCAGCCTGACAGGGGGAGGTCAGCCCCAGCATTTT
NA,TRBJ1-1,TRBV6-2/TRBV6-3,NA,CASSYEGAVEAFF,TGTGCCAGCAGTTACGAAGGGGCCGTTGAAGCTTTCTTT
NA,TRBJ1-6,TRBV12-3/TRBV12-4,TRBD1,CASSRQGDSPLHF,TGTGCCAGCAGTAGACAGGGAGATTCACCCCTCCACTTT
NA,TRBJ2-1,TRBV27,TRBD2,CASSFLAGALTSNEQFF,TGTGCCAGCAGTTTCCTAGCGGGAGCACTCACTAGCAATGAGCAGTTCTTC
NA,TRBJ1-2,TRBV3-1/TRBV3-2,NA,CASSLRREYGYTF,TGTGCCAGCAGCCTTCGCAGGGAATATGGCTACACCTTC
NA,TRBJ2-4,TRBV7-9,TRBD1,CASSLGQGVDIQYF,TGTGCCAGCAGCTTGGGACAGGGTGTGGACATTCAGTACTTC
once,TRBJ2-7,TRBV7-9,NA,CASSPGSGPYEQYF,TGTGCCAGCAGCCCTGGGTCAGGGCCCTACGAGCAGTACTTC
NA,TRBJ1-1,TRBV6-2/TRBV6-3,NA,CASSYLPTGAGMNTEAFF,TGTGCCAGCAGTTACCTTCCTACTGGGGCAGGAATGAACACTGAAGCTTTCTTT
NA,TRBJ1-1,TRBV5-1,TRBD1,CASSFGQGNTEAFF,TGCGCCAGCAGCTTCGGACAGGGGAACACTGAAGCTTTCTTT
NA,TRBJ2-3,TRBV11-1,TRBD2,CASSPLAGGPTDTQYF,TGTGCCAGCAGCCCCTTGGCGGGAGGGCCCACAGATACGCAGTATTTT
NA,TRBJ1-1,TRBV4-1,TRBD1,CASRTGANTEAFF,TGCGCCAGCAGGACAGGGGCGAACACTGAAGCTTTCTTT
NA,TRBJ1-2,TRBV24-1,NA,CATSDTGSYGYTF,TGTGCCACCAGTGACACAGGGAGCTATGGCTACACCTTC
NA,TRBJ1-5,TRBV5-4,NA,CASSLQGPDQPQHF,TGTGCCAGCAGCTTGCAGGGGCCTGATCAGCCCCAGCATTTT
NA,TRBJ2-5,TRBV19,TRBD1,CASSQDRGETQYF,TGTGCCAGTAGTCAAGACAGGGGGGAGACCCAGTACTTC
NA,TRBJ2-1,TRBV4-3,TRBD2,CASSQPPGLGDNEQFF,TGCGCCAGCAGCCAGCCGCCGGGACTAGGGGACAATGAGCAGTTCTTC
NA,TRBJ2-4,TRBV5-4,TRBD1,CASSPGTEKNIQYF,TGTGCCAGCAGCCCCGGGACAGAGAAAAACATTCAGTACTTC
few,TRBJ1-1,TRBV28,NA,CASRPTSWAGDPSNTEAFF,TGTGCCAGCAGACCCACGTCGTGGGCAGGGGATCCATCTAACACTGAAGCTTTCTTT
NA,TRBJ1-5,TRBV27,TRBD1,CASSTGAQPQHF,TGTGCCAGCAGTACAGGGGCGCAGCCCCAGCATTTT
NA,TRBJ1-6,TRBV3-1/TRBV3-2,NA,CASSQAGVYSPLHF,TGTGCCAGCAGCCAAGCGGGGGTGTATTCACCCCTCCACTTT
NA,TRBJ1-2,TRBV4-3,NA,CASSQEGRRTNYGYTF,TGCGCCAGCAGCCAAGAAGGGAGACGGACCAACTATGGCTACACCTTC